This passage covers 27 T cell receptor delta chains from one sample sequenced in a study of gamma-delta T cells after stem cell transplantation. With CATT, TCRdb re-called clones from the RT-PCR reads. The sample includes over 7,500 delta-chain clones, less than 15% of them seen just once. Specimen: gamma-delta T cells. The receptors stem from a human donor. It is not recorded whose cells these are; they may come from a transplant donor.

The rearrangement uses TRDV3 and TRDJ1; TRDD3 matches at 7 bases. V lost 2 bases to trimming and J lost 0 bases; unmatched junction nucleotides: 21. CDR1 and CDR2 from the germline V gene are TVYSNPD and GDNSRS (reference sequence). The CDR3 is made up of 19 amino acids. CDR3 in amino acids: CAFDRSWGTPAGYTDKLIF. The DNA for the CDR3 is TGTGCCTTTGATAGAAGTTGGGGGACCCCCGCGGGGTACACCGATAAACTCATCTTT.

In its sample, this clone ranks as medium-sized. The chain uses TRDV2 and TRDJ3; 8 nucleotides align to TRDD3. CDR1 is GEAIGNYY, CDR2 EKD, per germline. The CDR3 has 21 amino acids. V lost 0 bases, J lost 0 bases, and 12 bases stayed unmatched. The CDR3 sequence: CACDTPRTGGLSSWDTRQMFF. The CDR3 region has the DNA TGTGCCTGTGACACCCCTCGTACTGGGGGCCTTAGCTCCTGGGACACCCGACAGATGTTTTTC.

The rearrangement joins TRDV2 to TRDJ3; 10 bases fit TRDD3. The CDR3 loop spans 22 amino acids. In germline, CDR1 is GEAIGNYY, CDR2 EKD. V dropped 0 bases and J dropped 0; count of bases not matched to a gene: 13. CDR3 nucleotides: TGTGCCTGTGACACCGTACCGGGGGATACGCTGGCTAGCTCCTGGGACACCCGACAGATGTTTTTC. Residues: CACDTVPGDTLASSWDTRQMFF.

This clone has just a few counts. This could be a read error, since a much larger clone is one nucleotide away. V and J are TRDV2 and TRDJ2, with 13 nucleotides matching TRDD3. Germline V lookup: CDR1 GEAIGNYY, CDR2 EKD. The CDR3 runs 18 residues. The CDR3 bases are TGTGCCTGTGACTCCCTACTGGGGGATACGGAATTGACAACACAACTCTTCTTT. It is translated as CACDSLLGDTELTTQLFF.

The table lists this clone with a few counts. The chain joins TRDV3 to TRDJ1, with a possible D match to TRDD2 (5 bases). Trimming pared 4 bases from V and 7 bases from J, leaving 25 bases between. This CDR3 has 15 residues. CDR1 is TVYSNPD, CDR2 GDNSRS, per germline (reference sequence). The CDR3 sequence is CASTKPLPPSAKLIF. CDR3 nucleotides: TGTGCCTCAACAAAACCCCTACCCCCCTCCGCTAAACTCATCTTT.

The table lists this clone with a few counts. Since a much larger clone is just one base distant, this may be a read error. Other DNA sequences in the sample encode the same CDR3. J is TRDJ2 and V is TRDV2, with D possibly TRDD3 on 5 matching bases. Germline V gene sequence: CDR1 GEAIGNYY, CDR2 EKD. The CDR3 covers 17 residues. The V and J ends lost 0 bases and 4 bases respectively, with 17 bases between them. Here the CDR3 DNA reads TGTGCCTGTGACACCCTGGGAGACTCATGGGGGACAGCACAACTCTTCTTT. It translates to CACDTLGDSWGTAQLFF.

The rearrangement links TRDV1 to TRDJ1, with TRDD3 matching 11 bases. CDR3 length: 21 residues. Germline CDR1 and CDR2: TSWWSYY and QGS. The junction had 24 bases not matched to a gene; V was cut back by 2 bases and J by 7 bases. This CDR3 is CALGETSPLRQWGIRGGKLIF. The CDR3 DNA sequence: TGTGCTCTTGGGGAAACTTCTCCCCTCCGGCAGTGGGGGATACGCGGTGGTAAACTCATCTTT.

By share of the sample, this clone is medium-sized (0.01 to 0.1%). Other DNA sequences from this sample encode an identical CDR3 as well. The rearrangement joins TRDV2 to TRDJ2; TRDD3 agrees at 8 bases. The CDR3 is made up of 18 amino acids. With V trimmed by 0 bases and J by 2 bases, 10 bases remained unmatched. The germline V gene has CDR1 GEAIGNYY and CDR2 EKD. The CDR3 nucleotides read TGTGCCTGTGACACCGGTAGGTACTGGGGGCTCTTGACAGCACAACTCTTCTTT. Protein: CACDTGRYWGLLTAQLFF.

The sample holds a few counts of this clone. A much more abundant neighbour one base away suggests this may be a read error. The identical CDR3 is also encoded by other nucleotide sequences in the sample. V and J are TRDV2 and TRDJ3; 13 nucleotides line up with TRDD3. The CDR3 covers 22 residues. From germline, CDR1 is GEAIGNYY and CDR2 EKD. CDR3 sequence: CACDTVLGDTLASSWDTRQMFF. The CDR3 nucleotides are TGTGCCTGTGACACCGTACTGGGGGATACGCTGGCTAGCTCCTGGGACACCCGACAGATGTTCTTC.

This clone has a handful of counts. At one end, the junction sequence differs from germline, possibly due to a read error. Other nucleotide sequences in the sample specify the same CDR3. The V and J genes are TRDV2 and TRDJ1, with no clear D. The germline gives CDR1 GEAIGNYY, CDR2 EKD. The CDR3 totals 15 residues. The CDR3 region has the DNA TGCGCCTGTGACAGAGACTACAACCCCACCGATAAACTCATCTTT. This gives the protein CACDRDYNPTDKLIF.

Regarding this clone: A far larger clone is only one base removed, so a read error is likely. This sequence joins TRDV2 and TRDJ3; 10 bases map to TRDD3. The germline gives CDR1 GEAIGNYY, CDR2 EKD. The CDR3 runs 18 residues. The CDR3 region has the DNA TGTGCCTGTGACACTGGGGGATACAGCTCCTGGGACACCCGACAGCTGTTTTTC. This codes for CACDTGGYSSWDTRQLFF.

As for this clone: A read error may explain this, as a much larger clone is one base away. CDR3 sequence reads: CALGEVCSTYWGYTDKLIF. CDR3 bases: TGTGCTCTTGGGGAAGTGTGTTCGACCTACTGGGGGTACACCGATAAACTCATCTTT. V gene TRDV1 combines with J gene TRDJ1, with 8 positions matching TRDD3. V shed 2 bases, J shed 0 bases, and the junction held 14 bases outside the gene matches. Germline V CDR1 and CDR2: TSWWSYY, QGS. CDR3 size: 19 residues.

The V call is TRDV2, the J call TRDJ1; 11 bases are shared with TRDD3. V trimming: 6 bases; J trimming: 0 bases; junction bases outside the gene matches: 11. This CDR3 is built from 17 residues. Germline CDR1 is GEAIGNYY and CDR2 is EKD. CDR3 bases: TGTGCCTGTTTGTACTGGGGGATAATTGGGTACACCGATAAACTCATCTTT. This gives the protein CACLYWGIIGYTDKLIF.

In the case of this clone: This probably arose from a read error, given a far larger clone one base away. CDR3 DNA: TGTGCCTGTGAAAGTACTGGGGGATACGTGGAGAACACCCGACAGATGTTTTTC. It is translated as CACESTGGYVENTRQMFF. V is TRDV2 and J is TRDJ3; TRDD3 matches 13 bases. This CDR3 spans 18 amino acids. V lost 4 bases to trimming and J lost 8 bases; unmatched junction nucleotides: 10. Looked up from germline, CDR1 is GEAIGNYY and CDR2 is EKD.

Of note for this clone: A much larger clone lies a single base off, so this may be a read error. The DNA of the CDR3 is TGTGCTCTTGGGGAACAGGGGCCTTCCTTACTGGGGGAGAGGACCGATAAACTCATCTTT. Translating it yields CALGEQGPSLLGERTDKLIF. The chain links TRDV1 to TRDJ1; TRDD3 matches at 9 bases. Per the germline V gene, CDR1 is TSWWSYY and CDR2 is QGS. CDR3 length equals 20 residues. V shed 1 base and J 2 bases; nucleotides not matched to a gene: 17.

This clone is medium-sized. In DNA, the CDR3 is TGTGCTCTTGGGGAGCTTCTTCCTACCCCGGGGGATACGCGGAACACCGATAAACTCATCTTT. It translates to CALGELLPTPGDTRNTDKLIF. The V and J genes are TRDV1 and TRDJ1; 10 nucleotides line up with TRDD3. Unmatched junction bases numbered 19, after V lost 3 bases and J lost 0 bases. Per germline, CDR1 TSWWSYY and CDR2 QGS. The CDR3 sequence is 21 residues long.

There are a few counts of this clone. A much larger clone differs from this one at a single base, so this may be a read error. This chain links TRDV1 with TRDJ1; 9 nucleotides line up with TRDD2. Germline lookup yields CDR1 TSWWSYY and CDR2 QGS. V dropped 6 bases and J dropped 3; count of bases not matched to a gene: 14. The CDR3 has 17 residues. The CDR3 loop is CALGAHPQPSYPDKLIF. Written as DNA, the CDR3 is TGTGCTCTTGGCGCCCACCCTCAGCCTTCCTACCCCGATAAACTCATCTTT.

This clone was seen more than once but under ten times. One end of the junction varies from germline; a read error may be responsible. V usage is TRDV2 and J usage is TRDJ3, with D perhaps matching TRDD3 (6 bases). This CDR3 has 19 residues. The V gene's germline CDR1 is GEAIGNYY and CDR2 EKD. The CDR3, as DNA: TGTGCCTGTGACAACGGGTGGGGGCCGTTTTCCTGGGACACCCGAAAGATGTTTTTC. It specifies CACDNGWGPFSWDTRKMFF.

A word on this clone: This sequence is one base from a far larger clone and is likely a read error. The chain carries TRDV2 and TRDJ2; the match to TRDD3 covers 8 bases. Germline loops: CDR1 GEAIGNYY, CDR2 EKD. This CDR3 spans 14 amino acids. The J segment lost 2 bases and the V segment lost 3 bases, leaving 1 base of the junction unmatched. CDR3 nucleotide sequence: TGTGCCTGTGACGCTGGGGGATTGACAGCACAACTCTTCTTT. Protein: CACDAGGLTAQLFF.

This clone came up once. A read error may explain this, as a much larger clone is one base away. Other DNA sequences in the sample encode the same CDR3. This rearrangement joins TRDV1 to TRDJ1; 11 bases are a match to TRDD3. Germline V CDR1 and CDR2: TSWWSYY, QGS. V dropped 2 bases and J dropped 0; count of bases not matched to a gene: 17. The CDR3 runs to 21 residues. The CDR3 here is CALGERIWGGGYGSYTDKLIF. The CDR3 nucleotides read TGTGCTCTTGGGGAAAGGATTTGGGGTGGGGGATACGGATCGTACACCGATAAACTCATCTTT.

Relative to its sample, this clone is medium-sized. The V gene is TRDV2, the J gene TRDJ3, with TRDD3 matching over 11 bases. The ends lost 2 bases at V and 0 bases at J; junction bases unmatched: 5. Germline CDR1 is GEAIGNYY and CDR2 is EKD. This CDR3 contains 19 residues. CDR3 sequence reads: CACDKMGDTYSWDTRQMFF. In nucleotides, the CDR3 is TGTGCCTGTGACAAAATGGGGGATACGTACTCCTGGGACACCCGACAGATGTTTTTC.

With respect to this clone: A much larger clone differs from this one at a single base, so this may be a read error. The chain carries TRDV2 and TRDJ3, with 12 bases that match TRDD3. The CDR3 is 18 residues long. V trimming: 2 bases; J trimming: 0 bases; junction bases outside the gene matches: 1. CDR1 and CDR2 (germline): GEAIGNYY, EKD. CDR3 residues: CACDKLGDTSWDTRQMFF. The CDR3 DNA follows: TGTGCCTGTGACAAACTGGGGGATACCTCCTGGGACACCCGACAGATGTTTTTC.

This clone showed up just a few times. The V gene is TRDV1, the J gene TRDJ1, with 7 bases that match TRDD3. This CDR3 spans 17 amino acids. V shed 0 bases, J shed 5 bases, and the junction held 12 bases outside the gene matches. The V gene's germline CDR1 is TSWWSYY and CDR2 QGS. CDR3 region: CALGELEGIRRRDKLIF. The CDR3 DNA sequence: TGTGCTCTTGGGGAACTAGAGGGGATAAGGCGAAGGGATAAACTCATCTTT.

This clone is deemed medium-sized (0.01 to 0.1%). The chain has TRDV2 and TRDJ3, with TRDD3 matching 12 bases. There are 20 residues in the CDR3. Germline V CDR1 and CDR2: GEAIGNYY, EKD. Trimming cost V 3 bases and J 3 bases; bases outside gene matches: 11. As DNA, the CDR3 is TGTGCCTGTGACGGTTTTACTGGGGGATACAGGGGCTGGGACACCCGACAGATGTTTTTC. Protein: CACDGFTGGYRGWDTRQMFF.

Concerning this clone itself: A much larger clone differs from this one at a single base, so this may be a read error. The V call is TRDV2, the J call TRDJ3; perhaps TRDD3 as D (5 bases). Trimming cost V 5 bases and J 0 bases, with 19 bases left between them. The V gene's germline CDR1 is GEAIGNYY and CDR2 EKD. The CDR3 is 19 residues long. For the CDR3, the DNA is TGTGCCTGTGCCCCACTAAATCCGGGGGGCTCCTGGGACACCCGACAGATGTTTTTC. Translated: CACAPLNPGGSWDTRQMFF.

The chain has TRDV1 and TRDJ1; 7 bases line up with TRDD2. Losses at the gene ends were 5 bases for V and 4 bases for J; bases not matched to a gene: 25. The CDR3 has 20 amino acids. Per the germline V gene, CDR1 is TSWWSYY and CDR2 is QGS. In nucleotides, the CDR3 is TGTGCTCTTGGGAAAATTCCTACGCCCGTGGCTCCTACTTCACACGATAAACTCATCTTT. Encoded protein: CALGKIPTPVAPTSHDKLIF.

The CDR3 here is CALGEAFLTVLGEYTDKLIF. CDR3 nucleotide sequence: TGTGCTCTTGGGGAGGCCTTCCTTACCGTACTGGGGGAATACACCGATAAACTCATCTTT. V usage is TRDV1 and J usage is TRDJ1; 9 bases fit TRDD3. CDR3 length: 20 amino acids. The ends lost 3 bases at V and 0 bases at J; junction bases unmatched: 17. Germline values: CDR1 TSWWSYY, CDR2 QGS.